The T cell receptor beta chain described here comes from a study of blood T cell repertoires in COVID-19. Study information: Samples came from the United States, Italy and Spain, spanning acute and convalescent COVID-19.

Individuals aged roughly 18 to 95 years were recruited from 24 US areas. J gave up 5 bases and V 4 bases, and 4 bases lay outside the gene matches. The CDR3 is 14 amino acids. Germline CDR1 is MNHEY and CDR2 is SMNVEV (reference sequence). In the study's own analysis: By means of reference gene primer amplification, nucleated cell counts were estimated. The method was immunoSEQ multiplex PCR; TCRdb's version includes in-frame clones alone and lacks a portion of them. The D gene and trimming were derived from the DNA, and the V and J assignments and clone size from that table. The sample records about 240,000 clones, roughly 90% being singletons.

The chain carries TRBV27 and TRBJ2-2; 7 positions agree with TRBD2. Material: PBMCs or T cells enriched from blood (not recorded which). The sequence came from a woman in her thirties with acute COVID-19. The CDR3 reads CASSSGGGTGELFF. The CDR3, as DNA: TGTGCCAGCAGTTCCGGGGGAGGGACCGGGGAGCTGTTTTTT.